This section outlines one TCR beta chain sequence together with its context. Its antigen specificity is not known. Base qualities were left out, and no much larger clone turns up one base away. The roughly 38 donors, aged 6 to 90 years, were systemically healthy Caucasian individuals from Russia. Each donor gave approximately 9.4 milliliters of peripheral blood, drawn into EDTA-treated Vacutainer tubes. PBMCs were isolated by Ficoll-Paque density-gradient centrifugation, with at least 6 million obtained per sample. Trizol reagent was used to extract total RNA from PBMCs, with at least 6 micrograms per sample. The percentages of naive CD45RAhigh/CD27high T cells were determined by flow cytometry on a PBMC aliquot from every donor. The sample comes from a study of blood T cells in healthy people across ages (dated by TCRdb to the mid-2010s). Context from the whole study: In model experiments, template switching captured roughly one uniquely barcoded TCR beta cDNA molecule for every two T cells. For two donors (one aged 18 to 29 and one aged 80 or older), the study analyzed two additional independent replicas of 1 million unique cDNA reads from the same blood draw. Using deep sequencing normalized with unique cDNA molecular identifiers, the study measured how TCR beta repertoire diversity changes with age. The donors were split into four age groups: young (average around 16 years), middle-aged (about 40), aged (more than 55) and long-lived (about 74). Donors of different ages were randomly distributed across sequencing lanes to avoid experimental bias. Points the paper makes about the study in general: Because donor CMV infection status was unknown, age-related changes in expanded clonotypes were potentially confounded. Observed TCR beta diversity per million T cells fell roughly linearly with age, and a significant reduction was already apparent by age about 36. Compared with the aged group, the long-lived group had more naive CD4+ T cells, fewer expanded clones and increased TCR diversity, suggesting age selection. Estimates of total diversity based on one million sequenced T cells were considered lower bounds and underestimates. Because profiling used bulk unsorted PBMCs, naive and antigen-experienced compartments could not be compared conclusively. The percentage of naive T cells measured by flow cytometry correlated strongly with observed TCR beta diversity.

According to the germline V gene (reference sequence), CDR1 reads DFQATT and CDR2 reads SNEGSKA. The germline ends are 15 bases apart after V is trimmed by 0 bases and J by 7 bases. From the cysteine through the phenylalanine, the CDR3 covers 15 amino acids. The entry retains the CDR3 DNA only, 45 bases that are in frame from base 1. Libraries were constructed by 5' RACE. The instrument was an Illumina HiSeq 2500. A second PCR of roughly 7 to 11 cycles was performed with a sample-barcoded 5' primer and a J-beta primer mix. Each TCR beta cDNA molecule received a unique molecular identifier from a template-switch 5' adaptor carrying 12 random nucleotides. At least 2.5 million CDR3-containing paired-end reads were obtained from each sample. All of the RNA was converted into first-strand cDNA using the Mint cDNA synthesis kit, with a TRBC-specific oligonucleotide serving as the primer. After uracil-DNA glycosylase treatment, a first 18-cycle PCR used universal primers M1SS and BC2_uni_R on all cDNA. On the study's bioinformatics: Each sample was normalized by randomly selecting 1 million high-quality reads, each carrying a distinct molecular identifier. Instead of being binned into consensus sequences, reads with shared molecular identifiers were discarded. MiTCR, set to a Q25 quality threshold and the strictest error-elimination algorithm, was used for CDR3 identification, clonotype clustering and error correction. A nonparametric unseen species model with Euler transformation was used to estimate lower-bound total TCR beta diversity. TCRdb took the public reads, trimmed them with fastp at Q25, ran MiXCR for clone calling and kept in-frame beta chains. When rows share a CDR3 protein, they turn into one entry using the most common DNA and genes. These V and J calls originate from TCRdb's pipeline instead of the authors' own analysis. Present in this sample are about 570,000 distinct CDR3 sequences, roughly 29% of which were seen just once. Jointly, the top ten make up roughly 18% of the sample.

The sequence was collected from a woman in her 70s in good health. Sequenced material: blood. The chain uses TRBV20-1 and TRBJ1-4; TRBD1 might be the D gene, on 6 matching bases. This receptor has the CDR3 CSARDHLNRVEKLFF. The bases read TGCAGTGCTAGAGACCACTTAAACAGGGTTGAAAAACTGTTTTTT.